This TCR beta chain was profiled in a study of T cells in Graves' hyperthyroidism and ophthalmopathy. RNA transcripts yielded amplified TCR beta CDR3 regions. Initially, a first-round RT-PCR of the TCR CDR3 employed the HTBI primer set. One entry per CDR3 protein, called by TCRdb with MiXCR from the multiplex PCR reads. Found here are around 300,000 distinct CDR3 sequences, 15% of them singletons; the top ten hold more than 30%. Study-level findings and limits: Most expanded thyroid clonotypes above 0.001 also appeared in blood.

Germline V gives CDR1 SGHTA, CDR2 FQGNSA. This CDR3 is built from 15 residues. The ends were cut back, 0 bases at V and 7 bases at J, with 15 bases in the middle. Worth noting for this clonotype: Its target is not known.

In patients aged 18 to 65, hyperthyroidism was newly diagnosed, with duration under 2 months. Blood sampling occurred at first hyperthyroidism diagnosis, ahead of any ophthalmopathy symptoms. This receptor was identified in a woman aged 50 to 65 with Graves' hyperthyroidism that later progressed to Graves' ophthalmopathy. The sample comprised blood. This chain connects TRBV7-2 to TRBJ1-2; the D gene is possibly TRBD1 (5 bases). DNA for the CDR3: TGTGCCAGCAGCTTAGCAACCGCCAGGGAAGCTGGCTACACCTTC. It yields the protein CASSLATAREAGYTF.